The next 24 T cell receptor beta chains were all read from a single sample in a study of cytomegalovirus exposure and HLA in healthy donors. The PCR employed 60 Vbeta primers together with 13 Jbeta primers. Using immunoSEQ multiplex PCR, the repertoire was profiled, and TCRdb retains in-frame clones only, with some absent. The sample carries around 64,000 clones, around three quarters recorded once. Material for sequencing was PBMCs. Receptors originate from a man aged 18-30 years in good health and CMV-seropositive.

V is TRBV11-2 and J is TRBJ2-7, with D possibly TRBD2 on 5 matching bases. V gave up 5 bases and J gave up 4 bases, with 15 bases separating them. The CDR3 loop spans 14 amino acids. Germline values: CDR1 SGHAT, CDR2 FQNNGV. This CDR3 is CASSPEASRYEQYF. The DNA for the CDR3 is TGTGCCAGCAGCCCCGAGGCTAGCCGGTACGAGCAGTACTTC.

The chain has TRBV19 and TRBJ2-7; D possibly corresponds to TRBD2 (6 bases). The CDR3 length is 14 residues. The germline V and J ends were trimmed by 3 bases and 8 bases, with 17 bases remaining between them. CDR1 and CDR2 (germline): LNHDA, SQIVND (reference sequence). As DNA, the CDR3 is TGTGCCAGTAGTATCGCGGGACCCGCTACCCAGCAGTACTTC. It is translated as CASSIAGPATQQYF.

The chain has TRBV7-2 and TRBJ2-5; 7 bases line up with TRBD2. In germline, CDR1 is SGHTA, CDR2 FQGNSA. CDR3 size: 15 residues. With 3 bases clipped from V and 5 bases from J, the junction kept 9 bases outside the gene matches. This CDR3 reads CASSFHTGGVETQYF. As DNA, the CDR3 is TGTGCCAGCAGCTTCCATACGGGGGGAGTTGAGACCCAGTACTTC.

CDR3 residues: CASSLEDRLYGYTF. CDR3 in DNA: TGTGCCAGCAGCTTGGAGGACAGACTCTATGGCTACACCTTC. The chain uses TRBV5-8 and TRBJ1-2; tentatively, D is TRBD1 (6 bases). Germline V gene sequence: CDR1 SGHTS, CDR2 YDEGEE. V was shortened by 0 bases and J by 4 bases, with 10 bases between the two germline ends. The CDR3 has 14 amino acids.

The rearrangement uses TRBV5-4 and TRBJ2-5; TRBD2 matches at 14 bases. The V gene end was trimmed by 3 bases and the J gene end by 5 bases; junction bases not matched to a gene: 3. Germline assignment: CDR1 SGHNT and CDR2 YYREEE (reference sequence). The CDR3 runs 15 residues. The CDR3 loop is CASSSRTSGRETQYF. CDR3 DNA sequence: TGTGCCAGCAGCTCCCGGACTAGCGGGAGGGAGACCCAGTACTTC.

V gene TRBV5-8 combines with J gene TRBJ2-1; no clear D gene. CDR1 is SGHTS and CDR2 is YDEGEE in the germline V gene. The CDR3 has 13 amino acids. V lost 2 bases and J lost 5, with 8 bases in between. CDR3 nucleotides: TGTGCCAGCAGCTTCACTCTTAACAATGAGCAGTTCTTC. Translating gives CASSFTLNNEQFF. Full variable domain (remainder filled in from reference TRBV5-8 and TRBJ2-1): EAGVTQSPTHLIKTRGQQATLRCSPISGHTSVYWYQQALGLGLQFLLWYDEGEERNRGNFPPRFSGRQFPNYSSELNVNALELEDSALYLCASSFTLNNEQFFGPGTRLTVL.

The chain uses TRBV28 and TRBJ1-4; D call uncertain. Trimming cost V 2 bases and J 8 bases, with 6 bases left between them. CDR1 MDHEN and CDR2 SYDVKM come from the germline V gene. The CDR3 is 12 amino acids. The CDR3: CASSLKREKLFF. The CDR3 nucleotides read TGTGCCAGCAGTTTAAAGCGCGAAAAACTGTTTTTT.

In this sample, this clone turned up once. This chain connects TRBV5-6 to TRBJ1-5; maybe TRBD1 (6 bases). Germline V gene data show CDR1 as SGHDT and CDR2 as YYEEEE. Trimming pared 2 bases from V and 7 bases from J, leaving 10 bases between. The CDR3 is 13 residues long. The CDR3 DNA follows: TGTGCCAGCAGCTTATCAGGGGAGCAGCCCCAGCATTTT. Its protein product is CASSLSGEQPQHF.

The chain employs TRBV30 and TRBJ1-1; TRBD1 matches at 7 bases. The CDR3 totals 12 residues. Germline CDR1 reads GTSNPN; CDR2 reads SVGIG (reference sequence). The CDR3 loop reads CARGQPNTEAFF. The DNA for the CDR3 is TGTGCACGGGGACAGCCGAACACTGAAGCTTTCTTT.

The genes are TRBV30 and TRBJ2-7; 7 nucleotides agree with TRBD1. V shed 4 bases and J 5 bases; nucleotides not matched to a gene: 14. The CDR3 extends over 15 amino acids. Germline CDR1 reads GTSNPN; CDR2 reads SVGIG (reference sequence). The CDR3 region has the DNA TGTGCCTGGACCGCTACAGGGGCTGTGGGAAACGAGCAGTACTTC. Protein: CAWTATGAVGNEQYF.

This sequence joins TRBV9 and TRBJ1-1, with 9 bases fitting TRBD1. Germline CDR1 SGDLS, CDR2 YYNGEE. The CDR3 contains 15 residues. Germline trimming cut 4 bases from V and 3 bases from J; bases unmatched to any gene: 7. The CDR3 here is CASSPGQGRYTEAFF. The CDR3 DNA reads TGTGCCAGCAGCCCTGGACAGGGGCGTTACACTGAAGCTTTCTTT.

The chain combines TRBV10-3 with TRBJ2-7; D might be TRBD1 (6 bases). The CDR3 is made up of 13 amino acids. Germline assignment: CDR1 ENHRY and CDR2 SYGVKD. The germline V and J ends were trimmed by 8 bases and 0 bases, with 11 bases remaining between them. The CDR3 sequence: CAIRDTNSYEQYF. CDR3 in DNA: TGTGCCATCCGGGACACAAACTCCTACGAGCAGTACTTC.

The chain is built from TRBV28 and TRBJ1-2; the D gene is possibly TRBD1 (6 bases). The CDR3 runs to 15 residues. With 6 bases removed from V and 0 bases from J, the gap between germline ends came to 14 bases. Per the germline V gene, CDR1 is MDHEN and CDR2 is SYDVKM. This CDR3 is CASSPTWDTNYGYTF. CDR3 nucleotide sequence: TGTGCCAGCAGCCCTACTTGGGACACTAACTATGGCTACACCTTC.

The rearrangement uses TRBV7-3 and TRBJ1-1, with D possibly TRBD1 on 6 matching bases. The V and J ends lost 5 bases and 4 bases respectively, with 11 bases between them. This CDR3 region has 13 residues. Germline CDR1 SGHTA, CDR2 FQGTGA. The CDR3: CASSLTGSTEAFF. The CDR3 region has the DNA TGTGCCAGCAGCCTTACAGGGTCCACTGAAGCTTTCTTT. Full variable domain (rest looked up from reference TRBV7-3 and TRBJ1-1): GAGVSQTPSNKVTEKGKYVELRCDPISGHTALYWYRQSLGQGPEFLIYFQGTGAADDSGLPNDRFFAVRPEGSVSTLKIQRTERGDSAVYLCASSLTGSTEAFFGQGTRLTVV.

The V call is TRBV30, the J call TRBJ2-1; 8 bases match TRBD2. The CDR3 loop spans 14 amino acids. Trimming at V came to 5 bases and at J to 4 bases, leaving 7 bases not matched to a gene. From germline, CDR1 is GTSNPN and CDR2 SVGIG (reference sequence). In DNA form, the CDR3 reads TGTGCCTGGGTTACTAGCGGAGCTTACAATGAGCAGTTCTTC. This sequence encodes CAWVTSGAYNEQFF.

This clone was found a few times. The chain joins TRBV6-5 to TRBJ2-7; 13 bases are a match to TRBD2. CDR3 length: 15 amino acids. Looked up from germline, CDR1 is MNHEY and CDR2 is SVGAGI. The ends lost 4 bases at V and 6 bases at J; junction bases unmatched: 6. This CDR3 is CASSSPGTSGIEQYF. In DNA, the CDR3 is TGTGCCAGCAGTTCCCCCGGGACTAGCGGGATCGAGCAGTACTTC.

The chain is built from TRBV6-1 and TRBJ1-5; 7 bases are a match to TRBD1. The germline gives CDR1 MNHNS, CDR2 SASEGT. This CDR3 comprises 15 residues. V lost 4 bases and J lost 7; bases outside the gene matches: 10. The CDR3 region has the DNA TGTGCCAGCAGTGGCGGGACAGCCCCCGGGCAGCCCCAGCATTTT. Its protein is CASSGGTAPGQPQHF.

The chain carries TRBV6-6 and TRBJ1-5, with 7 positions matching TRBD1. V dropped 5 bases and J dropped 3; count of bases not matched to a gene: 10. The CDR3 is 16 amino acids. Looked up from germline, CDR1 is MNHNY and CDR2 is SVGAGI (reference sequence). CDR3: CASSGRGDAINQPQHF. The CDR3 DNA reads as TGTGCCAGCAGTGGCAGGGGGGACGCTATCAATCAGCCCCAGCATTTT.

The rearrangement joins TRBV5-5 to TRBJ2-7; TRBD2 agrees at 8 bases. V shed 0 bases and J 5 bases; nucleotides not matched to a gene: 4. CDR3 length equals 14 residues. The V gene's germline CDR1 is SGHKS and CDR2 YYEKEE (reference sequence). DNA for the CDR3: TGTGCCAGCAGCTTGGAGTGGCGGGGGGACGAGCAGTACTTC. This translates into CASSLEWRGDEQYF. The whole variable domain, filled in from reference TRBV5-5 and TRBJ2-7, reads DAGVTQSPTHLIKTRGQQVTLRCSPISGHKSVSWYQQVLGQGPQFIFQYYEKEERGRGNFPDRFSARQFPNYSSELNVNALLLGDSALYLCASSLEWRGDEQYFGPGTRLTVT.

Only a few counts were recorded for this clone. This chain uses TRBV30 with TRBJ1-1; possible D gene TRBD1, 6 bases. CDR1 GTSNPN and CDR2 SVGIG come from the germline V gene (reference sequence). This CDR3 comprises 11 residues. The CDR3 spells CAIKTGTEAFF. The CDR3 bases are TGTGCAATCAAGACAGGAACTGAAGCTTTCTTT.

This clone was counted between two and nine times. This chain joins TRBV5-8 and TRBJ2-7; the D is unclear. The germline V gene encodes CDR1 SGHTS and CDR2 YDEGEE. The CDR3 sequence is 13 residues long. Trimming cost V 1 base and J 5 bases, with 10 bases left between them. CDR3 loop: CASSLSLEDEQYF. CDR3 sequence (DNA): TGTGCCAGCAGCTTGTCGCTAGAAGACGAGCAGTACTTC.

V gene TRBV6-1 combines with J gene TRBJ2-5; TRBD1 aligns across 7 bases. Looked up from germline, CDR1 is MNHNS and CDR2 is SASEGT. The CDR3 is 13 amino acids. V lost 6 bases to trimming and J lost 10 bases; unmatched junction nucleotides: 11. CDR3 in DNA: TGTGCCAGCAGCGACCAGTCCCAGGGGGACCAGTACTTC. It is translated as CASSDQSQGDQYF.

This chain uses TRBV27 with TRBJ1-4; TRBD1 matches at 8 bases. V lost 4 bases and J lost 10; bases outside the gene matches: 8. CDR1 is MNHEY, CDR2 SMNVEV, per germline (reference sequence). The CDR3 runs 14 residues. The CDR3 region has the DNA TGTGCCAGCAGTTGGAAGCAGGGGGCGAGAAAACTGTTTTTT. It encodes CASSWKQGARKLFF.

The DNA of the CDR3 is TGTGCCAGCAGCTTACAGGGGGGCACAGATACGCAGTATTTT. This codes for CASSLQGGTDTQYF. The V call is TRBV5-4, the J call TRBJ2-3; 8 nucleotides align to TRBD1. Germline lookup yields CDR1 SGHNT and CDR2 YYREEE (reference sequence). V lost 2 bases and J lost 1; bases outside the gene matches: 0. The length of the CDR3 is 14 residues.